Listed below are T cell receptor beta chains from one sample, sequenced in a study of shared clonotypes between healthy human individuals. TCRdb keeps only in-frame clones here, not all; method: immunoSEQ multiplex PCR. The table has 1,400,000 or so clones, approximately 98.5% seen once; the top ten hold around 0.38%. Sequenced material: naive CD4+ T cells sorted from blood. The origin of the receptors is a man aged 25 to 45 in good health. The conserved cysteine and the conserved F or W are not part of the CDR3 here. A D gene is named only where the DNA matches it firmly.

cdr3_aa v_call d_call j_call
ASSLDAPATNGYT TRBV7-9 NA TRBJ1-2
ASSLTGGGHNEQF TRBV5-1 NA TRBJ2-1
ASEHTLTSGRNTEAF TRBV28 NA TRBJ1-1
ASSLEGPTSEQY TRBV5-1 NA TRBJ2-7
ASSRGQNQETQY TRBV5-6 NA TRBJ2-5
ASSPGSWGEQF TRBV4-1 NA TRBJ2-1
ASGLVLASGEMYNEQF TRBV12-5 TRBD2 TRBJ2-1
AISEWKGRENTIY TRBV10-3 NA TRBJ1-3
ASKSGDRGEGGYT TRBV28 TRBD1 TRBJ1-2
ASSVLPGADTYTEAF TRBV9 NA TRBJ1-1
ASSFGMPTGELF TRBV7-3 NA TRBJ2-2
ASSVGQLTDTQY TRBV5-1 TRBD1 TRBJ2-3
ASSPRGVAGELF TRBV9 NA TRBJ2-2
ASSGLAHNEQF TRBV18 NA TRBJ2-1
ASSSPNDQRSYGYT TRBV7-2 NA TRBJ1-2
ASSTALLRQNTGELF TRBV18 NA TRBJ2-2
ASSQASEWGEQF TRBV4-3 NA TRBJ2-1
ASSLGGQGAYYEQY TRBV5-1 TRBD1 TRBJ2-7
ASSLIMGVTEAF TRBV28 NA TRBJ1-1
ASSPGATDTQY TRBV11-2 NA TRBJ2-3
ASSYSGISYNEQF TRBV6-5 NA TRBJ2-1
ASMGPGTGARNQPQH TRBV2 TRBD1 TRBJ1-5
ASTRATESYEQY TRBV9 NA TRBJ2-7
ASQIGDYEQY TRBV7-8 NA TRBJ2-7
ASRPGGYSNQPQH TRBV27 TRBD1 TRBJ1-5
ASSLARVKTGELF TRBV7-9 NA TRBJ2-2
ASSLKQGNQPQH TRBV6-5 NA TRBJ1-5
ASSLDEKTQY TRBV28 NA TRBJ2-5
ASPGRGRVYEQY TRBV18 NA TRBJ2-7
ASSQGLVSYNEQF TRBV18 TRBD2 TRBJ2-1
ASSQEARRALGLGYT TRBV4-3 NA TRBJ1-2
ACEGTGVADPGREVRNEQF TRBV28 TRBD1 TRBJ2-1
ASSSETGTTSGNTIY TRBV5-8 NA TRBJ1-3
SVLGQENIQY TRBV29-1 TRBD1 TRBJ2-4
ASSYSKGNGYT TRBV6-5 NA TRBJ1-2
ATSTGRGGTEAF TRBV15 NA TRBJ1-1
ASCNSGRETQY TRBV18 TRBD2 TRBJ2-5
ASSVFTGELF TRBV9 NA TRBJ2-2
SVLGGSTDTQY TRBV29-1 TRBD2 TRBJ2-3
ASSLEGDSEAF TRBV2 NA TRBJ1-1
ASSLGSSGSLETQY TRBV5-1 TRBD2 TRBJ2-5
SVGTPGLPLEVEQF TRBV29-1 NA TRBJ2-1
ASSRTLAGLYEQY TRBV27 NA TRBJ2-7
SVDDARTGNTIY TRBV29-1 NA TRBJ1-3
ASSLSGKTSTDTQY TRBV5-1 NA TRBJ2-3
ASSSGSQTYEQY TRBV25-1 TRBD2 TRBJ2-7
ASSQGTGGGNGYT TRBV14 NA TRBJ1-2
ASSRRATSADTQY TRBV7-2 NA TRBJ2-3
ASSPRTIQTYEQY TRBV18 NA TRBJ2-7
AIRRLSNEKLF TRBV10-3 NA TRBJ1-4
SVAAAGLYNEQF TRBV29-1 NA TRBJ2-1
ASSPGVGDEQY TRBV18 NA TRBJ2-7
ASSESEGWNGYT TRBV10-2 NA TRBJ1-2
ASSHQTGVDEQF TRBV5-8 TRBD1 TRBJ2-1